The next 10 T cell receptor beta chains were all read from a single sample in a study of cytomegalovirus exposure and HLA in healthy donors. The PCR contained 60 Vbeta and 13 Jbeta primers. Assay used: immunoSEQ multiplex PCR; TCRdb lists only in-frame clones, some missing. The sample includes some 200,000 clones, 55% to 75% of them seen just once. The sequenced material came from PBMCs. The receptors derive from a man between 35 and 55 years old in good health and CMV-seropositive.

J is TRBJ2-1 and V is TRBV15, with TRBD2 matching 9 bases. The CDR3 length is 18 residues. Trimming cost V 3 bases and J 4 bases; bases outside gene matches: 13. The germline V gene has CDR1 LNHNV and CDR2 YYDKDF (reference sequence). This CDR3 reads CATSSMGLGSGGYNEQFF. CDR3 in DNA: TGTGCCACCAGCAGTATGGGGTTGGGAAGCGGGGGGTACAATGAGCAGTTCTTC.

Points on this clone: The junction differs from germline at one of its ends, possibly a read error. CDR3: CSSSRGVVNNSPLHF. The CDR3 nucleotides read TGTTCCAGCAGCCGGGGGGTTGTTAATAATTCACCCCTCCACTTT. The chain links TRBV7-9 to TRBJ1-6; D perhaps matches TRBD1 (5 bases). The CDR3 extends over 15 amino acids. CDR1 and CDR2 from the germline V gene are SEHNR and FQNEAQ (reference sequence).

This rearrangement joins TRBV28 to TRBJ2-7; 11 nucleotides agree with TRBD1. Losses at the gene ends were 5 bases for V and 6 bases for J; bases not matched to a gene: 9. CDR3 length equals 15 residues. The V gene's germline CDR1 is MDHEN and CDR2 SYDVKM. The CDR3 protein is CASSPRTGGGCEQYF. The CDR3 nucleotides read TGTGCCAGCAGTCCCCGGACAGGGGGCGGGTGCGAGCAGTACTTC.

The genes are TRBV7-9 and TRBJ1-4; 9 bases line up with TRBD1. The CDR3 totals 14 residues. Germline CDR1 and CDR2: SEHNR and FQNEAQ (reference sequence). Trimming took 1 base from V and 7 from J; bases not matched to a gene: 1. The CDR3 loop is CASSLVGQGEKLFF. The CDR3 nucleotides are TGTGCCAGCAGCTTAGTGGGACAGGGTGAAAAACTGTTTTTT. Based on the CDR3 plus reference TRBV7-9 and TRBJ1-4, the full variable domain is DTGVSQNPRHKITKRGQNVTFRCDPISEHNRLYWYRQTLGQGPEFLTYFQNEAQLEKSRLLSDRFSAERPKGSFSTLEIQRTEQGDSAMYLCASSLVGQGEKLFFGSGTQLSVL.

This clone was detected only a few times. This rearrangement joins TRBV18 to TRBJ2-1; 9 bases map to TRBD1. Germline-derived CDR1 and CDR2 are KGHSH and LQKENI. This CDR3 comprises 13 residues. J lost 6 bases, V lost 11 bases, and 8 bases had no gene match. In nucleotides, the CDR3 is TGTGCCGCCAGGACAGGGGACCTCAATGAGCAGTTCTTC. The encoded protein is CAARTGDLNEQFF. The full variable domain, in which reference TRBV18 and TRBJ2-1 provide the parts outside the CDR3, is NAGVMQNPRHLVRRRGQEARLRCSPMKGHSHVYWYRQLPEEGLKFMVYLQKENIIDESGMPKERFSAEFPKEGPSILRIQQVVRGDSAAYFCAARTGDLNEQFFGPGTRLTVL.

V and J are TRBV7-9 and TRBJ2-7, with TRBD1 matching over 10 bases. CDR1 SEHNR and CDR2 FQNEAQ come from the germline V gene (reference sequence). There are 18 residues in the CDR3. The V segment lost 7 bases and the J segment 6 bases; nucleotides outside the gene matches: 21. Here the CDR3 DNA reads TGTGCCAGCACCACGGGGGGGGGACAGGGGACGCCCCGCCGCGAGCAGTACTTC. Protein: CASTTGGGQGTPRREQYF.

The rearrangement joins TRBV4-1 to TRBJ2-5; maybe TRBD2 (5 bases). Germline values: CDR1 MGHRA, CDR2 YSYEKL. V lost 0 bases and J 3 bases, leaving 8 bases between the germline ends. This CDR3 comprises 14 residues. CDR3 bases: TGCGCCAGCAGCCAAGATACCGGGGAAGAGACCCAGTACTTC. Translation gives CASSQDTGEETQYF.

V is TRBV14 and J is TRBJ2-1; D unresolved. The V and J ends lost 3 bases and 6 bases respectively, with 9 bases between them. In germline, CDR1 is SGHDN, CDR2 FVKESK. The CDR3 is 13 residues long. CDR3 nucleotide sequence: TGTGCCAGCAGCCAGTCAAACGGCAATGAGCAGTTCTTC. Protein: CASSQSNGNEQFF.

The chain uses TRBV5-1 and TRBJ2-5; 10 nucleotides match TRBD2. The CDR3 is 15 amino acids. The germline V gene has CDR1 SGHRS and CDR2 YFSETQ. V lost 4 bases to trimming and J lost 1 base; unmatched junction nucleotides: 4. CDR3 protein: CASSTSGALQETQYF. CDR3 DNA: TGCGCCAGCAGCACTAGCGGGGCCCTCCAAGAGACCCAGTACTTC.

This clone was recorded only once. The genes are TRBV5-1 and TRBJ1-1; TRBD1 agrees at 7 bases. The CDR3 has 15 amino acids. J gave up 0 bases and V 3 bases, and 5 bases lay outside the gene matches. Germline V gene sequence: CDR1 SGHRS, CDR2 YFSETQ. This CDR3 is CASSWTGDMNTEAFF. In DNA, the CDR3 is TGCGCCAGCAGCTGGACAGGAGACATGAACACTGAAGCTTTCTTT.